This T cell receptor beta chain was identified during a study of identical twins. From the 5' RACE reads, TCRdb called clonotypes with MiXCR, one entry per CDR3 protein. This table has hundreds of thousands of distinct CDR3 sequences, roughly 6.6% appearing once. Broader study findings: Part of the zero-insertion signal could reflect confounding by invariant MAIT and iNKT cells. Donors were not followed over many years; analysis was cross-sectional. Modelling approaches yielded underestimates of out-of-frame TCR alpha sharing between monozygotic twins. Fewer insertions marked abundant cord blood beta clonotypes; young adult naive trended weakly, memory not at all.

CDR3 size: 15 residues. In this sample, this clonotype turned up a few times. Its antigen is unknown. These data also formed part of another study, on yellow fever vaccine responses in identical twins.

The chain combines TRBV21-1 with TRBJ2-1; TRBD1 is taken as the D call from the table, unchecked against the DNA. TRBV21-1 is assigned pseudogene status. The receptor was derived from a woman aged 18-35 years in good health. Sequencing used PBMCs. The CDR3 loop is CASGVGVPSYNEQFF. The CDR3 DNA reads TGTGCCAGCGGCGTCGGGGTCCCTTCCTACAATGAGCAGTTCTTC.